This T cell receptor (beta chain) was recovered during a study of shared clonotypes between healthy human individuals. Here immunoSEQ multiplex PCR was the method, and the copy in TCRdb shows in-frame clones only, minus some. This sample carries about 2.1 million clones, about 94% of them seen once, and the ten largest clones take less than 2%. Naive CD8 cells were CD45RO-negative, positively selected for CCR7, excluding terminally differentiated effector memory CD45RA+ cells. J gave up 3 bases and V 0 bases, and 4 bases lay outside the gene matches. Germline V gene sequence: CDR1 MNHEY, CDR2 SVGAGI. The CDR3 is 15 amino acids.

The gene calls are TRBV6-5 and TRBJ2-5; 7 bases line up with TRBD2. Sequencing was performed on naive CD8+ T cells from PBMCs. The receptor's source is a man aged 18 to 29 in good health. Some clones in this sample may be carry-over from other donors' samples. The CDR3 reads CASSYSNLAEETQYF. The CDR3 nucleotides are TGTGCCAGCAGTTACTCGAATCTAGCGGAAGAGACCCAGTACTTC.